This record looks at one T cell receptor beta chain sequence and its context. The data belong to a study of blood T cells in healthy people across ages. Germline lookup yields CDR1 SEHNR and CDR2 FQNEAQ (reference sequence). Trimming removed 8 bases from V and 9 bases from J, with 11 bases in between. The CDR3 is 12 residues long. The use of a sample-barcoded 5' primer and a J-beta primer mix characterized a second PCR of about 7 to 12 cycles. One entry per CDR3 protein results from TCRdb running MiXCR on the 5' RACE reads. Counted here are 1.5 million to 2 million distinct CDR3 sequences, about 50% occurring once; the ten biggest clones make up approximately 2.1%.

V usage is TRBV7-9 and J usage is TRBJ2-6, with D tentatively TRBD2 (5 bases). Material for sequencing was blood. The source of this sequence is a woman aged 40 to 50 in good health. The CDR3 sequence is CASGRGGNVLTF. The CDR3 DNA reads as TGTGCCAGCGGACGGGGTGGCAACGTCCTGACTTTC.